The 21 T cell receptor beta chains below all came from one sample that was sequenced in a study of blood T cells in healthy people across ages. Through a sample-barcoded 5' primer and a J-beta primer mix, a second PCR was run for roughly 6 to 11 cycles. TCRdb re-analysed the 5' RACE reads in MiXCR, keeping a single row per CDR3 protein. The table shows about 1.8 million distinct CDR3 sequences, with approximately 50% occurring only once. The sequencing input was blood. The receptors derive from a woman between 40 and 50 years old in good health.

This chain uses TRBV5-1 with TRBJ2-3, with a weak D call TRBD1 (5 bases). The V end was cut by 7 bases, the J end by 0 bases, with 12 bases between. Per germline, CDR1 SGHRS and CDR2 YFSETQ. The CDR3 consists of 14 residues. The CDR3 reads CASGIDSSTDTQYF. As DNA, the CDR3 is TGCGCCAGCGGCATAGACAGCAGCACAGATACGCAGTATTTT.

This clonotype was counted between two and nine times. The chain employs TRBV20-1 and TRBJ2-5, with 7 nucleotides matching TRBD2. This CDR3 region has 14 residues. Germline lookup yields CDR1 DFQATT and CDR2 SNEGSKA (reference sequence). With V trimmed by 5 bases and J by 3 bases, 9 bases remained unmatched. This CDR3 is CSASPGLVEETQYF. The CDR3 DNA sequence: TGCAGTGCTTCGCCCGGACTAGTGGAAGAGACCCAGTACTTC.

This clonotype was seen more than once but under ten times. The chain has TRBV7-2 and TRBJ2-3; the D is unclear. CDR3 length: 15 residues. V dropped 7 bases and J dropped 8 bases, with 22 bases sitting between them. Germline CDR1 is SGHTA and CDR2 is FQGNSA. The CDR3 spells CASTPPGGVPATQYF. The CDR3 bases are TGTGCCAGCACCCCTCCGGGTGGGGTCCCAGCTACGCAGTATTTT.

V and J are TRBV28 and TRBJ2-2; D not resolved. The CDR3 has 15 amino acids. Germline lookup yields CDR1 MDHEN and CDR2 SYDVKM. V dropped 4 bases and J dropped 1 base, with 10 bases sitting between them. CDR3 in amino acids: CASSYPMMNTGELFF. The CDR3 nucleotides read TGTGCCAGCAGTTACCCCATGATGAACACCGGGGAGCTGTTTTTT.

This clonotype turned up a few times. J is TRBJ2-7 and V is TRBV6-1; D is unresolved. With 1 base removed from V and 5 bases from J, the gap between germline ends came to 12 bases. CDR3 size: 14 residues. The germline V gene has CDR1 MNHNS and CDR2 SASEGT. The CDR3 DNA follows: TGTGCCAGCAGTGAAGGGTCAGCGTATAACGAGCAGTACTTC. Encoded protein: CASSEGSAYNEQYF.

The chain uses TRBV12-3 or TRBV12-4 and TRBJ2-7; no firm D call. This CDR3 has 12 amino acids. V was cut by 6 bases and J by 9 bases, with 15 bases left in between. The CDR3 nucleotides read TGTGCCAGCAGCAGTGCCCCGGGTTGGCAGTACTTC. This translates into CASSSAPGWQYF.

This clonotype was picked up a small number of times. The chain carries TRBV18 and TRBJ2-3; D gene uncertain. The CDR3 length is 13 residues. V was trimmed by 2 bases and J by 5 bases, leaving 8 bases between them. Germline loops: CDR1 KGHSH, CDR2 LQKENI. The CDR3 region has the DNA TGTGCCAGCTCACCATTCAGCGAAGATACGCAGTATTTT. Residues: CASSPFSEDTQYF.

The chain carries TRBV27 and TRBJ2-3; D is unresolved. Germline V gene sequence: CDR1 MNHEY, CDR2 SMNVEV (reference sequence). This CDR3 has 15 residues. V lost 6 bases, J lost 4 bases, and 17 bases lay in between. DNA of the CDR3: TGTGCCAGCAGCCCCCGAGACTTGGCGGCAGATACGCAGTATTTT. This sequence encodes CASSPRDLAADTQYF.

The chain couples TRBV5-6 to TRBJ2-5; a weak D match, TRBD2 (6 bases). V was clipped by 4 bases and J by 4 bases, with 23 bases between them. CDR3 size: 17 residues. Germline loops: CDR1 SGHDT, CDR2 YYEEEE. For the CDR3, the DNA is TGTGCCAGCAGCGGAGGGGTACTAGCAATGGATCGAGAGACCCAGTACTTC. Its protein product is CASSGGVLAMDRETQYF.

This chain joins TRBV7-2 and TRBJ2-3, with D possibly being TRBD2 (5 bases). V lost 1 base and J lost 11, with 13 bases in between. CDR3 size: 13 residues. The V gene's germline CDR1 is SGHTA and CDR2 FQGNSA. The CDR3 coding sequence is TGTGCCAGCAGCTTAGACTATCCAGGAGGGCAGTATTTT. Translation gives CASSLDYPGGQYF.

The CDR3 reads CASSQDRGASYGYTF. In DNA form, the CDR3 reads TGTGCCAGCAGCCAAGATCGGGGGGCGAGCTATGGCTACACCTTC. J is TRBJ1-2 and V is TRBV4-2, with D perhaps TRBD1 (6 bases). The V end lost 0 bases, the J end lost 4 bases, and 12 bases lay between the germline ends. The CDR3 has 15 residues. The germline V gene encodes CDR1 LGHNA and CDR2 YNFKEQ.

The chain links TRBV7-2 to TRBJ2-1; 11 nucleotides line up with TRBD2. Trimming cost V 1 base and J 6 bases; bases outside gene matches: 11. Per the germline V gene, CDR1 is SGHTA and CDR2 is FQGNSA. The CDR3 extends over 18 amino acids. The CDR3 reads CASSLVLTSGDRSNEQFF. Written as DNA, the CDR3 is TGTGCCAGCAGCTTAGTTTTGACTAGCGGGGACCGCTCCAATGAGCAGTTCTTC.

The rearrangement joins TRBV29-1 to TRBJ1-1, with D unclear. The CDR3 spans 13 residues. Trimming removed 0 bases from V and 3 bases from J, with 8 bases in between. Germline-derived CDR1 and CDR2 are SQVTM and ANQGSEA. CDR3 nucleotides: TGCAGCGTTGAAGATGGGTTGGACACTGAAGCTTTCTTT. Translation: CSVEDGLDTEAFF.

The V gene is TRBV6-2 or TRBV6-3, the J gene TRBJ1-2; 7 positions agree with TRBD1. The CDR3 loop spans 14 amino acids. V lost 6 bases to trimming and J lost 3 bases; unmatched junction nucleotides: 7. CDR1 is MNHEY, CDR2 SVGEGT, per germline. CDR3 in amino acids: CASRYRDSDYGYTF. For the CDR3, the DNA is TGTGCCAGCAGATACCGGGACAGCGACTATGGCTACACCTTC.

This clonotype came up a few times. J is TRBJ2-7 and V is TRBV9; no firm D call. V shed 0 bases and J shed 2 bases, with 9 bases lying between them. CDR1 SGDLS and CDR2 YYNGEE come from the germline V gene. The CDR3 has 14 residues. The CDR3 loop is CASSVGPIPYEQYF. The DNA for the CDR3 is TGTGCCAGCAGCGTAGGACCTATTCCCTACGAGCAGTACTTC.

The V and J genes are TRBV5-4 and TRBJ2-1; 7 bases align to TRBD1. Germline lookup yields CDR1 SGHNT and CDR2 YYREEE (reference sequence). Losses at the gene ends were 3 bases for V and 4 bases for J; bases not matched to a gene: 7. This CDR3 is 15 amino acids long. The CDR3: CASSSTSDRYNEQFF. The DNA of the CDR3 is TGTGCCAGCAGCTCCACGTCGGACAGGTACAATGAGCAGTTCTTC.

V usage is TRBV11-2 and J usage is TRBJ2-1; the match to TRBD2 covers 9 bases. The CDR3 runs to 15 residues. Germline CDR1 reads SGHAT; CDR2 reads FQNNGV. V shed 5 bases and J 12 bases; nucleotides not matched to a gene: 14. The CDR3: CASSPLGPRGGGQFF. The CDR3 nucleotides read TGTGCCAGCAGCCCCTTAGGTCCGCGGGGGGGCGGGCAGTTCTTC. The full variable domain, with the rest looked up from reference TRBV11-2 and TRBJ2-1, is EAGVAQSPRYKIIEKRQSVAFWCNPISGHATLYWYQQILGQGPKLLIQFQNNGVVDDSQLPKDRFSAERLKGVDSTLKIQPAKLEDSAVYLCASSPLGPRGGGQFFGPGTRLTVL.

The J gene is TRBJ1-1, the V gene TRBV20-1; TRBD1 is a possible D gene (6 bases). The germline V gene encodes CDR1 DFQATT and CDR2 SNEGSKA (reference sequence). V lost 3 bases and J 4 bases, leaving 12 bases between the germline ends. The CDR3 is 13 residues long. CDR3 DNA: TGCAGTGCTAGTGCCAGGGGTTTCACTGAAGCTTTCTTT. Amino acids: CSASARGFTEAFF.

There are a few counts of this clonotype. The chain uses TRBV27 and TRBJ1-2; D gene unclear. In germline, CDR1 is MNHEY, CDR2 SMNVEV (reference sequence). The CDR3 extends over 13 amino acids. The V end was cut by 0 bases, the J end by 3 bases, with 5 bases between. CDR3 DNA sequence: TGTGCCAGCAGTTTATCGATAGACTATGGCTACACCTTC. Amino acids: CASSLSIDYGYTF.

V and J are TRBV6-5 and TRBJ2-5; TRBD1 might be the D (5 bases). The germline CDR1 and CDR2 sequences are MNHEY and SVGAGI. The CDR3 consists of 13 residues. Trimming pared 8 bases from V and 2 bases from J, leaving 12 bases between. DNA of the CDR3: TGTGCCAGCGTAGTACAGGAGCAAGAGACCCAGTACTTC. Its protein is CASVVQEQETQYF.

Only a few counts were recorded for this clonotype. This rearrangement joins TRBV20-1 to TRBJ2-1, with D perhaps matching TRBD1 (5 bases). With 5 bases removed from V and 5 bases from J, the gap between germline ends came to 22 bases. Germline CDR1 and CDR2: DFQATT and SNEGSKA (reference sequence). This CDR3 has 16 amino acids. As DNA, the CDR3 is TGCAGTGCTTCCTCCCTCGACAGCCCCTTAAACAATGAGCAGTTCTTC. Translated: CSASSLDSPLNNEQFF.